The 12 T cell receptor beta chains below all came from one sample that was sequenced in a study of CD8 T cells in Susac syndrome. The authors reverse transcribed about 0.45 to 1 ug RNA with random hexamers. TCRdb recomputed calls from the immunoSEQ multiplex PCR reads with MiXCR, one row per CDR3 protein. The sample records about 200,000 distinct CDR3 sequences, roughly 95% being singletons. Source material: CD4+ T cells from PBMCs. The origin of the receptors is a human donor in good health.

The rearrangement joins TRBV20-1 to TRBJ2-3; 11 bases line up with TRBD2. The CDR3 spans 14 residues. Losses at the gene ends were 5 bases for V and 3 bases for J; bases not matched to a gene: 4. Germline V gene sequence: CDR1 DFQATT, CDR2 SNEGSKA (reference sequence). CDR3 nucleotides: TGCAGTGCTCCGGGGACTAGCGGAACAGATACGCAGTATTTT. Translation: CSAPGTSGTDTQYF.

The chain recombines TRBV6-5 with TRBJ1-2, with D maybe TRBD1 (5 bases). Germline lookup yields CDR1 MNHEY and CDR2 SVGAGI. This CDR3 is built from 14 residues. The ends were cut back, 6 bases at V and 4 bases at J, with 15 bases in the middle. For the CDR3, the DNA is TGTGCCAGCAGCCCCGGGACCTTCTCCTATGGCTACACCTTC. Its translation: CASSPGTFSYGYTF.

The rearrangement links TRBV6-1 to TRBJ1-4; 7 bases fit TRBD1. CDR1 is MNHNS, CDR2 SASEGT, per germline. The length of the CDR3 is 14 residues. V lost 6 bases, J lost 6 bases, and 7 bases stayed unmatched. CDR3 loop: CASRPRGRDEKLFF. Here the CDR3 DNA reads TGTGCCAGCAGGCCGAGGGGGCGCGATGAAAAACTGTTTTTT.

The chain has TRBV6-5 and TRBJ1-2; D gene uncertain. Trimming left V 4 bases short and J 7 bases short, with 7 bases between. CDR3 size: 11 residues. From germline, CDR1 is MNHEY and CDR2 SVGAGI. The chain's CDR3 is CASSSLAGYTF. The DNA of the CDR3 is TGTGCCAGCAGTTCCTTGGCTGGCTACACCTTC.

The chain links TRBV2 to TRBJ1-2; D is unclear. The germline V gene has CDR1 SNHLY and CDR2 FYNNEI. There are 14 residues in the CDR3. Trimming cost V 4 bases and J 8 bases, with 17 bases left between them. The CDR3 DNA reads TGTGCCAGCAGTGTCCGGGGTGTCTCGGGAGGCTACACCTTC. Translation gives CASSVRGVSGGYTF.

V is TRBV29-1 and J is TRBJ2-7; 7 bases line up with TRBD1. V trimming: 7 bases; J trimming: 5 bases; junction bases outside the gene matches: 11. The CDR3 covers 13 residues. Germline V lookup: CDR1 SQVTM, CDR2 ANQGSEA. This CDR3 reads CSALQGNSHEQYF. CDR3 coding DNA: TGCAGCGCCCTACAGGGGAATTCCCACGAGCAGTACTTC.

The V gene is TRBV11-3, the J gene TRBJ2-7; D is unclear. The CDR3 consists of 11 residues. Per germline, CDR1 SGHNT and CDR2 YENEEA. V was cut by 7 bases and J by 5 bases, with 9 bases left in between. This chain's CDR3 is CASTVGHEQYV. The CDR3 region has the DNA TGTGCCAGCACCGTGGGCCACGAGCAGTACGTC.

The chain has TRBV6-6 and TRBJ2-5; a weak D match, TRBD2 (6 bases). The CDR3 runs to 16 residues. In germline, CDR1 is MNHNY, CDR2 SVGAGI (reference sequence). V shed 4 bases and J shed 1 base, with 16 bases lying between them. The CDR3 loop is CASSWRRGSAQETQYF. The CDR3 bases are TGTGCCAGCAGTTGGCGTCGGGGGAGCGCCCAAGAGACCCAGTACTTC.

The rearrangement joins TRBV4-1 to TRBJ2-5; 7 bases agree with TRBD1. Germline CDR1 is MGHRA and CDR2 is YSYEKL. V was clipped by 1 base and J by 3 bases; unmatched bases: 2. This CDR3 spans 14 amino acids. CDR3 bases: TGCGCCAGCAGCCAAGGACAGGGTAAAGAGACCCAGTACTTC. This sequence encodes CASSQGQGKETQYF.

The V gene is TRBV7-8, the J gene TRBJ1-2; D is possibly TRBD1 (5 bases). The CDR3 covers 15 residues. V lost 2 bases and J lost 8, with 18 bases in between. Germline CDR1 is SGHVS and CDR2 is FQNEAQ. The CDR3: CASSLNGGRRDGYTF. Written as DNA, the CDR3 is TGTGCCAGCAGCTTAAATGGGGGAAGGAGGGACGGCTACACCTTC.

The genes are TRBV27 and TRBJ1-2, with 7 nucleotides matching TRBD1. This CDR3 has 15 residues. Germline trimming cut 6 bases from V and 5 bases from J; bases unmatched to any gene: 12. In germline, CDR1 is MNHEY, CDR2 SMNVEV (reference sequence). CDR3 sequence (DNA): TGTGCCAGCAGAGATCGGGGGAGGGGGCCATATGGCTACACCTTC. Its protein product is CASRDRGRGPYGYTF.

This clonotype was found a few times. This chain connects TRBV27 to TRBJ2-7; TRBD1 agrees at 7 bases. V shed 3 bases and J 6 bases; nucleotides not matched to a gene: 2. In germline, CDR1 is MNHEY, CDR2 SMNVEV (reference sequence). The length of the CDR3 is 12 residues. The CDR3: CASSFAGGEQYV. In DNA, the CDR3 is TGTGCCAGCAGTTTCGCAGGGGGCGAGCAGTACGTC.